This paragraph reports one TCR beta chain. As yet, its antigen is unknown. The sample originates from a study of cytomegalovirus exposure and HLA in healthy donors. Broader study findings: For cytomegalovirus status, the classifier reportedly gave diagnoses with high specificity and sensitivity. The investigators catalogued 180 or so TCR beta chains as cytomegalovirus-associated.

Primers: 60 Vbeta forward and 13 Jbeta reverse. Original analysis: Later work found 65 million to 90 million unique TCR beta chains, with some 11 million shared. Only in-frame clones appear in the TCRdb table, and some are missing; sequencing was by immunoSEQ multiplex PCR. That table is the source of V, J and clone size, and D and trimming were worked out from the DNA. The table shows under 200,000 clones, with roughly four fifths occurring only once. CDR1 is MNHEY, CDR2 SMNVEV, per germline (reference sequence). This CDR3 spans 16 amino acids. Trimming took off 8 bases at V and 5 bases at J, with 22 bases between the two ends.

Sample: PBMCs. The V and J genes are TRBV27 and TRBJ2-1; D gene uncertain. The TCR comes from a woman aged 18-29 years in good health and CMV-seronegative. CDR3 sequence (DNA): TGTGCCAGCGGCCCTCCTCCAGGCAGGCTGCACAATGAGCAGTTCTTC. Translation gives CASGPPPGRLHNEQFF.